This entry features one T cell receptor beta chain sequence. Method: immunoSEQ multiplex PCR; TCRdb's copy keeps in-frame clones and lacks some. The sample has some 280,000 clones, 70% to 90% seen once. CDR1 is SGHTA and CDR2 is FQGNSA in the germline V gene. Trimming removed 2 bases at V and 7 bases at J, with 18 bases between. The CDR3 length is 16 residues. The data belong to a study of blood T cell repertoires in COVID-19. The origin of this receptor is a woman aged 25-40 years with active or convalescent COVID-19. The source material was peripheral blood. The chain carries TRBV7-2 and TRBJ1-5; the D gene is possibly TRBD1 (5 bases). The CDR3 region is CASSLKESGSGQPQHF. In DNA form, the CDR3 reads TGTGCCAGCAGCTTAAAGGAATCAGGGTCGGGCCAGCCCCAGCATTTT.